Presented here are 5 T cell receptor beta chains from one specimen sequenced in a study of cytomegalovirus exposure and HLA in healthy donors. In the PCR, 60 Vbeta and 13 Jbeta primers were used. Here immunoSEQ multiplex PCR was the method, and the copy in TCRdb shows in-frame clones only, minus some. Of approximately 200,000 clones listed, around 85% are singletons. The sequenced sample was PBMCs. Receptors originate from a woman between 45 and 60 years old in good health and CMV-seronegative.

The genes are TRBV5-1 and TRBJ2-1, with 9 positions matching TRBD2. Germline assignment: CDR1 SGHRS and CDR2 YFSETQ. The V gene end was trimmed by 7 bases and the J gene end by 6 bases; junction bases not matched to a gene: 11. This CDR3 has 15 amino acids. CDR3 in DNA: TGCGCCAGCGGTCTCGTAGCGGGAGAGGGCAATGAGCAGTTCTTC. Translating gives CASGLVAGEGNEQFF. The variable domain in full, with the rest retrieved from reference TRBV5-1 and TRBJ2-1, is KAGVTQTPRYLIKTRGQQVTLSCSPISGHRSVSWYQQTPGQGLQFLFEYFSETQRNKGNFPGRFSGRQFSNSRSEMNVSTLELGDSALYLCASGLVAGEGNEQFFGPGTRLTVL.

CDR3 nucleotides: TGTGCCAGCAGCGTAGATTTTATGGGGGGGACTAGGGGCAATGAGCAGTTCTTC. Translating it yields CASSVDFMGGTRGNEQFF. The V gene is TRBV9, the J gene TRBJ2-1, with 8 bases fitting TRBD2. The CDR3 contains 18 residues. The ends lost 0 bases at V and 6 bases at J; junction bases unmatched: 14. Germline lookup yields CDR1 SGDLS and CDR2 YYNGEE.

The rearrangement uses TRBV4-3 and TRBJ2-1; 7 positions match TRBD2. The CDR3 contains 16 residues. The V and J ends lost 5 bases and 5 bases, in that order; junction bases with no gene match: 12. Germline CDR1 and CDR2: LGHNA and YSLEER. The CDR3 loop is CASSSRGGSGDNEQFF. CDR3 nucleotides: TGCGCCAGCAGCTCCCGGGGCGGGAGCGGGGACAATGAGCAGTTCTTC.

This clone showed up just a few times. The chain links TRBV6-1 to TRBJ2-4, with D unresolved. The V end was cut by 0 bases, the J end by 4 bases, with 4 bases between. The CDR3 runs 13 residues. Looked up from germline, CDR1 is MNHNS and CDR2 is SASEGT. DNA for the CDR3: TGTGCCAGCAGTGAAGCCAGGAAAAACATTCAGTACTTC. It encodes CASSEARKNIQYF.

This chain links TRBV28 with TRBJ1-5; tentatively, D is TRBD1 (6 bases). This CDR3 is built from 16 residues. The germline V gene has CDR1 MDHEN and CDR2 SYDVKM. The V gene lost 6 bases and the J gene lost 4 bases, with 19 bases spanning the gap. CDR3 sequence reads: CASRSIRRGTNQPQHF. CDR3 nucleotide sequence: TGTGCCAGCAGGTCCATACGCAGGGGAACGAATCAGCCCCAGCATTTT.